These T cell receptor beta chains were read from a single sample in a study of CD8 T cells in Susac syndrome. TCRdb independently ran MiXCR on the immunoSEQ multiplex PCR reads; one entry per CDR3 protein. The sample lists 55,000 to 70,000 distinct CDR3 sequences, 95% occurring once. The sample taken for sequencing was CD8+ T cells from PBMCs. The receptors derive from a human donor in good health. Each CDR3 is given with its conserved first and last residue. Clone size appears in some rows only: once, few, many, or a class for an expanded clone.

>TRBJ2-3|TRBV11-3|.
CASSLESLATNGDTQYF
>TRBJ1-2|TRBV4-2|.
CASSLDDRGVYGYTF
>TRBJ2-1|TRBV7-9|.
CASSLRPSDEFF
>TRBJ1-5|TRBV7-3|.
CASSSDSNQPQHF
>TRBJ1-2|TRBV3-1|once
CASSQEQDGYTF
>TRBJ1-1|TRBV10-3|.
CAIARGPKDTEAFF
>TRBJ2-5|TRBV6-8|.
CASSARSRGTQETQYF
>TRBJ2-3|TRBV7-9|once
CASSVHRGGVGTDTQYF
>TRBJ1-2|TRBV29-1|.
CSVPGGPGGYTF
>TRBJ2-2|TRBV11-2|.
CASISANTGELFF
>TRBJ2-6|TRBV23-1|.
CASRPGTGPSWANVLTF
>TRBJ2-2|TRBV12-3/TRBV12-4|once
CASSFSLSTGELFF
>TRBJ2-3|TRBV28|.
CASSFGTGTDTQYF
>TRBJ2-4|TRBV7-2|.
CASSLTLGNIQYF
>TRBJ1-1|TRBV19|.
CASSRQVGGTEAFF
>TRBJ2-1|TRBV3-1|.
CASSLLAGMDNEQFF
>TRBJ2-2|TRBV6-5|.
CASSLSGNTGELFF
>TRBJ1-4|TRBV29-1|.
CSVVSPGAENEKLFF
>TRBJ2-3|TRBV28|.
CASSPSTPQSTDTQYF
>TRBJ1-2|TRBV7-9|.
CASSSPSPLYGYTF
>TRBJ2-3|TRBV27|.
CASSLSFLVRSDTQYF
>TRBJ1-2|TRBV9|.
CASSVDRDGGYTF
>TRBJ2-5|TRBV4-1|.
CASSQFLAETQYF
>TRBJ1-2|TRBV7-2|.
CASSYLATDGYTF
>TRBJ1-2|TRBV4-1|once
CASSQDVPRDGYTF
>TRBJ1-2|TRBV29-1|.
CSVGPAGDGNYGYTF
>TRBJ1-3|TRBV4-2|.
CASSQDPGRTGNTIYF
>TRBJ1-1|TRBV6-5|.
CASSSPSGFREDTEAFF
>TRBJ1-6|TRBV7-9|.
CASSLVGTGADSPLHF
>TRBJ2-7|TRBV3-1|.
CASSQDRDEQYF
>TRBJ2-2|TRBV19|.
CASSMWGGTGELFF
>TRBJ1-5|TRBV6-5|.
CASSPQYSNQPQHF
>TRBJ2-1|TRBV27|.
CASTRGSGGEQFF
>TRBJ2-5|TRBV7-9|once
CASSSWTEQETQYF
>TRBJ1-6|TRBV27|.
CASNAWGSPLHF